This is a list of T cell receptor beta chains from one sample in a study of blood T cell repertoires in COVID-19. Generated by immunoSEQ multiplex PCR, the TCRdb table keeps only in-frame clones and is missing some. The sample lists about 270,000 clones, more than 75% occurring once. The sample consisted of PBMCs or T cells enriched from blood (not recorded which). Source of these receptors: a young woman who had recovered from COVID-19. CDR3s include the opening cysteine and the closing phenylalanine or tryptophan. Each record gives: CDR3 protein, V gene, J gene.

cdr3_aa: CAWSVGGSYEQYF
v_call: TRBV30
j_call: TRBJ2-7

cdr3_aa: CASSLERTGHWTNEKLFF
v_call: TRBV11-2
j_call: TRBJ1-4

cdr3_aa: CASSELQGTDTEAFF
v_call: TRBV5-6
j_call: TRBJ1-1

cdr3_aa: CASSVTGANTGELFF
v_call: TRBV9
j_call: TRBJ2-2

cdr3_aa: CASSLRGGSIYEQYF
v_call: TRBV7-9
j_call: TRBJ2-7

cdr3_aa: CASSFDRASYGYTF
v_call: TRBV2
j_call: TRBJ1-2

cdr3_aa: CASSRGLAHTDTQYF
v_call: TRBV7-3
j_call: TRBJ2-3

cdr3_aa: CASATSGGYTDTQYF
v_call: TRBV7-9
j_call: TRBJ2-3

cdr3_aa: CASSLGDRNYGYTF
v_call: TRBV7-8
j_call: TRBJ1-2

cdr3_aa: CASKEVDSPLHF
v_call: TRBV19
j_call: TRBJ1-6

cdr3_aa: CASSEAPLRNEQFF
v_call: TRBV6-1
j_call: TRBJ2-1

cdr3_aa: CASSPADRGYYEQYF
v_call: TRBV18
j_call: TRBJ2-7

cdr3_aa: CATQTGGYSNQPQHF
v_call: TRBV10-3
j_call: TRBJ1-5

cdr3_aa: CASSGPDRTDYGYTF
v_call: TRBV18
j_call: TRBJ1-2

cdr3_aa: CASSQGPRGVSPLHF
v_call: TRBV3-1/TRBV3-2
j_call: TRBJ1-6

cdr3_aa: CASRMAGTNEKLFF
v_call: TRBV27
j_call: TRBJ1-4

cdr3_aa: CASSPGLAGGNTQYF
v_call: TRBV27
j_call: TRBJ2-3

cdr3_aa: CASSIDRDHPYNEQFF
v_call: TRBV7-6
j_call: TRBJ2-1

cdr3_aa: CASSSDRGMNTEAFF
v_call: TRBV5-1
j_call: TRBJ1-1

cdr3_aa: CASSLGTGVEDEQYF
v_call: TRBV23-1
j_call: TRBJ2-7

cdr3_aa: CASSLTETAYNEQFF
v_call: TRBV7-9
j_call: TRBJ2-1

cdr3_aa: CASSEDRQLFF
v_call: TRBV2
j_call: TRBJ1-4

cdr3_aa: CASTGTGGADGYTF
v_call: TRBV6-5
j_call: TRBJ1-2

cdr3_aa: CASSQGGATGGRNEQFF
v_call: TRBV3-1/TRBV3-2
j_call: TRBJ2-1

cdr3_aa: CASRASSDTQYF
v_call: TRBV19
j_call: TRBJ2-3

cdr3_aa: CASGLLRGEAFF
v_call: TRBV12-5
j_call: TRBJ1-1

cdr3_aa: CASSAGGSTEDTGELFF
v_call: TRBV19
j_call: TRBJ2-2

cdr3_aa: CASSLFWVRDRDVYGYTF
v_call: TRBV28
j_call: TRBJ1-2

cdr3_aa: CASSLASRGYNEQFF
v_call: TRBV7-8
j_call: TRBJ2-1

cdr3_aa: CASSWTGDQETQYF
v_call: TRBV28
j_call: TRBJ2-5

cdr3_aa: CASSPRQARGQFREKNTEAFF
v_call: TRBV7-6
j_call: TRBJ1-1

cdr3_aa: CASSFRGGLITDTQYF
v_call: TRBV5-1
j_call: TRBJ2-3

cdr3_aa: CAWGGAHYNEQFF
v_call: TRBV30
j_call: TRBJ2-1

cdr3_aa: CASSLQLAAVRTGELFF
v_call: TRBV7-2
j_call: TRBJ2-2

cdr3_aa: CATTGRDRETQYF
v_call: TRBV19
j_call: TRBJ2-5

cdr3_aa: CAWSVLGNTEAFF
v_call: TRBV30
j_call: TRBJ1-1

cdr3_aa: CATSDSTGVREAFF
v_call: TRBV24-1
j_call: TRBJ1-1

cdr3_aa: CATSRDFRGLSQYF
v_call: TRBV15
j_call: TRBJ2-4

cdr3_aa: CASSLVPGQIGYEQYF
v_call: TRBV5-1
j_call: TRBJ2-7

cdr3_aa: CASSQSPRTGGFSYGYTF
v_call: TRBV19
j_call: TRBJ1-2

cdr3_aa: CASSSNDRTGNTEAFF
v_call: TRBV5-4
j_call: TRBJ1-1

cdr3_aa: CATSTEGAGGRNEQFF
v_call: TRBV15
j_call: TRBJ2-1